These T cell receptor beta chains were read from a single sample in a study of a mutant IDH1 vaccine in newly diagnosed glioma. Assay: immunoSEQ multiplex PCR; the TCRdb copy retains only in-frame clones and omits some. The repertoire includes tens of thousands of clones, 75% to 90% of them detected once, and over 4% sits in the top ten. The input for sequencing was PBMCs, taken from a glioma patient treated with radiotherapy, temozolomide or both. The receptor set was obtained from a woman between 40 and 50 years old with glioma. Each CDR3 is given with its conserved first and last residue. The D gene is left open where the match is weak. Size values are once, few and many counts, or a class for expanded clones, and some rows have none.

TRBJ1-2 NA TRBV4-3 NA CASSQAPGGNYGYTF TGCGCCAGCAGCCAAGCCCCGGGGGGAAACTATGGCTACACCTTC
TRBJ2-5 NA TRBV7-2 NA CASSSGETQYF TGTGCCAGCAGCTCGGGGGAGACCCAGTACTTC
TRBJ1-5 NA TRBV6-5 NA CASRFDSYSNQPQHF TGTGCCAGCAGGTTCGACAGTTATAGCAATCAGCCCCAGCATTTT
TRBJ1-2 TRBD1 TRBV7-9 NA CASSETGTGDGYTF TGTGCCAGCAGCGAGACTGGGACAGGGGATGGCTACACCTTC
TRBJ1-1 NA TRBV5-4 few CASSSRGGTEAFF TGTGCCAGCAGCTCCAGGGGAGGCACTGAAGCTTTCTTT
TRBJ2-7 TRBD2 TRBV15 NA CATSRGLAGGPYEQYF TGTGCCACCAGCAGGGGGCTAGCGGGAGGCCCCTACGAGCAGTACTTC
TRBJ2-5 NA TRBV14 NA CASSQGQRETQYF TGTGCCAGCAGCCAAGGCCAGAGAGAGACCCAGTACTTC
TRBJ2-5 NA TRBV7-9 NA CASSLGGLLYQETQYF TGTGCCAGCAGCTTAGGGGGACTCCTGTACCAAGAGACCCAGTACTTC
TRBJ1-1 NA TRBV4-1 NA CASSQPPGRDAEAFF TGCGCCAGCAGCCAACCGCCGGGCAGGGATGCTGAAGCTTTCTTT
TRBJ2-7 NA TRBV10-3 NA CAIRGGSPQPSDEQYF TGTGCCATCAGAGGGGGTAGTCCCCAGCCTTCGGACGAGCAGTACTTC
TRBJ1-1 NA TRBV5-6 NA CASSLAYRMNTEAFF TGTGCCAGCAGCTTGGCGTACAGAATGAACACTGAAGCTTTCTTT
TRBJ1-3 NA TRBV27 NA CASSSVLGGNTIYF TGTGCCAGCAGCTCAGTACTCGGGGGAAACACCATATATTTT
TRBJ1-1 TRBD1 TRBV7-9 NA CASSLGQVGTEAFF TGTGCCAGCAGCTTGGGACAGGTTGGCACTGAAGCTTTCTTT
TRBJ1-5 NA TRBV9 NA CASWVGFCWCNQPQHF TGTGCCAGCTGGGTAGGGTTTTGTTGGTGCAATCAGCCCCAGCATTTT
TRBJ2-3 NA TRBV11-2 few CASSLDLNTDTQYF TGTGCCAGCAGCTTGGACTTGAACACAGATACGCAGTATTTT
TRBJ2-2 TRBD2 TRBV2 once CASSERPGGRAKAGELFF TGTGCCAGCAGTGAACGGCCGGGCGGGAGGGCCAAGGCCGGGGAGCTGTTTTTT
TRBJ1-3 NA TRBV19 NA CASIGVPGNTIYF TGTGCCAGTATTGGGGTTCCTGGAAACACCATATATTTT